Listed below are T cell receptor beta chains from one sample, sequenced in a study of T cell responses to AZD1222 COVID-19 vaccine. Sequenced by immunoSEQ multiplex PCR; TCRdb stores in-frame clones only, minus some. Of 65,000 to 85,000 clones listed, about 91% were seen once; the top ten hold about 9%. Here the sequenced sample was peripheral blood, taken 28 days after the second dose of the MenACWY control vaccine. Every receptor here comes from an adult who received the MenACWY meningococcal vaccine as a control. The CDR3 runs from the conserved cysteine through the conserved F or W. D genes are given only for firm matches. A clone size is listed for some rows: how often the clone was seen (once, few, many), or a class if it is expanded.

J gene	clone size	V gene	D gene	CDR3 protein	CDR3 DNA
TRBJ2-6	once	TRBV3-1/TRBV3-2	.	CASSQDARINVLTF	TGTGCCAGCAGCCAAGATGCCAGGATTAACGTCCTGACTTTC
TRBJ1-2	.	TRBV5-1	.	CASSGRAPGHPNYGYTF	TGCGCCAGCAGCGGAAGGGCACCGGGACACCCTAACTATGGCTACACCTTC
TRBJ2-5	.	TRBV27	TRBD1	CASFYRTGNIETQYF	TGTGCCAGCTTTTACCGGACAGGGAACATAGAGACCCAGTACTTC
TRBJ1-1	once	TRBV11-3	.	CASSLGRNVNTEAFF	TGTGCCAGCAGCTTAGGACGGAATGTGAACACTGAAGCTTTCTTT
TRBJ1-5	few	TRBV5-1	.	CASSRSGQDSGPQHF	TGCGCCAGCAGCCGATCGGGGCAGGACTCCGGGCCCCAGCATTTT
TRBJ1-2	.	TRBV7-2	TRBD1	CASSLDPGQIVYGYTF	TGTGCCAGCAGCTTGGATCCGGGACAGATAGTCTATGGCTACACCTTC
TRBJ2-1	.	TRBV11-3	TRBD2	CASSLSGGAIDEQFF	TGTGCCAGCAGCTTAAGCGGGGGGGCAATCGATGAGCAGTTCTTC
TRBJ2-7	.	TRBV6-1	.	CASSEARAASYEQYF	TGTGCCAGCAGTGAAGCCAGGGCGGCCTCCTACGAGCAGTACTTC
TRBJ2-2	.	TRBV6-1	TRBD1	CASSGPGTGNTGELFF	TGTGCCAGCAGTGGGCCCGGGACAGGAAACACCGGGGAGCTGTTTTTT
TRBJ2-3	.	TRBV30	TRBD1	CALGQGLSTDTQYF	TGTGCCTTAGGACAGGGACTTAGCACAGATACGCAGTATTTT
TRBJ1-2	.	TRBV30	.	CAWRVVASGYGYTF	TGTGCCTGGAGGGTTGTCGCATCGGGCTATGGCTACACCTTC
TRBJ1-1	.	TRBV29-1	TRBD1	CSVWTGWDHTEAFF	TGCAGCGTTTGGACAGGGTGGGACCACACTGAAGCTTTCTTT
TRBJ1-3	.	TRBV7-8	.	CASSFTRDGTSGNTIYF	TGTGCCAGCAGCTTTACCCGGGACGGAACGTCTGGAAACACCATATATTTT
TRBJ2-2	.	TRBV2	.	CASRELASEWTGELFF	TGTGCCAGCAGGGAACTAGCTTCTGAGTGGACCGGGGAGCTGTTTTTT
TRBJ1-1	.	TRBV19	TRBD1	CASSLRQGSTEAFF	TGTGCCAGTAGTCTGCGACAGGGAAGCACTGAAGCTTTCTTT
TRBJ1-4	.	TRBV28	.	CASSFHGYEKLFF	TGTGCCAGCAGTTTTCATGGATATGAAAAACTGTTTTTT
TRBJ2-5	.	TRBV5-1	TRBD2	CASSPGTTKETQYF	TGCGCCAGCAGCCCAGGGACTACGAAAGAGACCCAGTACTTC
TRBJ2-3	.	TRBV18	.	CASSPPEGDTQYF	TGTGCCAGCTCACCACCGGAGGGTGATACGCAGTATTTT
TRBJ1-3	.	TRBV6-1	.	CASSEYIGPTERGWIGNTIYF	TGTGCCAGCAGTGAATATATCGGACCGACTGAGAGGGGATGGATTGGAAACACCATATATTTT
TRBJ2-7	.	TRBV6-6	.	CASSEERGTLPQYF	TGTGCCAGCAGCGAGGAGAGGGGGACCCTGCCGCAGTACTTC
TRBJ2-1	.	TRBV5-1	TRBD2	CASSFSGGANEQFF	TGCGCCAGCAGCTTTAGCGGGGGGGCAAATGAGCAGTTCTTC
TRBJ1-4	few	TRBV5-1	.	CASSHRGGAANEKLFF	TGCGCCAGCAGCCACCGGGGAGGGGCGGCTAATGAAAAACTGTTTTTT
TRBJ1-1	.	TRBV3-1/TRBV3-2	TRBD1	CASSLSGGTEAFF	TGTGCCAGCAGCCTGTCAGGGGGCACTGAAGCTTTCTTT
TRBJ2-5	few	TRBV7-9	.	CASSLIFPGETQYF	TGTGCCAGCAGCTTAATCTTCCCGGGGGAGACCCAGTACTTC
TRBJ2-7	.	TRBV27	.	CASSLSIVSPVSEQYF	TGTGCCAGCAGTTTATCGATAGTGTCGCCCGTATCTGAGCAGTACTTC
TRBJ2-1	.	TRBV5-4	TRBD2	CASSPEAGGLRNEQFF	TGTGCCAGCAGCCCCGAAGCGGGGGGGCTGAGGAATGAGCAGTTCTTC
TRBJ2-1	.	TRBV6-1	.	CASSERMGYNEQFF	TGTGCCAGCAGTGAAAGGATGGGATACAATGAGCAGTTCTTC
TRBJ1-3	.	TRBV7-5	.	CVRSRQSSGNTIYF	TGTGTCAGAAGCCGACAGAGCTCTGGAAACACCATATATTTT
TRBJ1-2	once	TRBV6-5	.	CASSWDGANYGYTF	TGTGCCAGCAGCTGGGACGGTGCTAACTATGGCTACACCTTC
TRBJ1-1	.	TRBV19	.	CASSGGPWNTEAFF	TGTGCCAGTAGTGGCGGGCCCTGGAACACTGAAGCTTTCTTT
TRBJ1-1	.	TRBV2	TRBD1	CASSPTQGAEAFF	TGTGCCAGCAGTCCAACTCAGGGGGCTGAAGCTTTCTTT
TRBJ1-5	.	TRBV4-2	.	CASSQAGAGNQPQHF	TGTGCCAGCAGCCAAGCGGGGGCAGGCAATCAGCCCCAGCATTTT
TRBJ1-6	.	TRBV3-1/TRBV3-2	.	CASSQGPGRNNSPLHF	TGTGCCAGCAGCCAAGGGCCGGGAAGAAATAATTCACCCCTCCACTTT
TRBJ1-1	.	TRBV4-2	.	CASSAININSGGTFEAFF	TGTGCCAGCTCAGCAATTAACATAAACTCGGGGGGAACGTTTGAAGCTTTCTTT
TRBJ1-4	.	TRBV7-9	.	CASSLTGTTNEKLFF	TGTGCCAGCAGCCTGACAGGAACAACTAATGAAAAACTGTTTTTT
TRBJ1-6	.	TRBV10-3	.	CAIGDPTNSPLHF	TGTGCCATTGGGGATCCGACCAATTCACCCCTCCACTTT
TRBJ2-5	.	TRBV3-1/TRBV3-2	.	CASSQVSGEETQYF	TGTGCCAGCAGCCAAGTATCAGGGGAAGAGACCCAGTACTTC
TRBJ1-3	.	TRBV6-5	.	CASSYSNSLGNTIYF	TGTGCCAGCAGTTACTCGAACAGCTTAGGAAACACCATATATTTT
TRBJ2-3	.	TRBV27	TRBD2	CASSHTSGPLVSQYF	TGTGCCAGCAGTCATACTAGCGGACCCTTGGTTTCGCAGTATTTT
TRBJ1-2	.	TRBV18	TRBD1	CASSPTGALGYTF	TGTGCCAGCTCACCAACAGGGGCGCTTGGCTACACCTTC
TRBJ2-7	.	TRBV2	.	CASSEALPYEQYF	TGTGCCAGCAGTGAAGCGCTTCCCTACGAGCAGTACTTC
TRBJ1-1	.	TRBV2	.	CASKTESNTEAFF	TGTGCCAGCAAGACAGAATCGAACACTGAAGCTTTCTTT
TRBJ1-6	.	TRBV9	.	CATGTSNSPLHF	TGTGCCACGGGGACGAGTAATTCACCCCTCCACTTT
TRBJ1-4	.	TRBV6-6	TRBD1	CASSYGSGTGEAKLFF	TGTGCCAGCAGTTACGGGTCCGGGACAGGGGAGGCAAAACTGTTTTTT
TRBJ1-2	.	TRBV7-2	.	CASSLGTGTRVNYGYTF	TGTGCCAGCAGCTTGGGAACCGGGACAAGGGTAAACTATGGCTACACCTTC
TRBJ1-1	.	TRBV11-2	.	CASSFRDTEAFF	TGTGCCAGCAGCTTCAGGGACACTGAAGCTTTCTTT
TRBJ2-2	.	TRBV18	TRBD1	CASSPAAGGTGELFF	TGTGCCAGCTCACCGGCCGCAGGGGGAACCGGGGAGCTGTTTTTT
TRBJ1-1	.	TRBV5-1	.	CASSGDGLSYMNTEAFF	TGCGCCAGCTCAGGGGACGGCCTATCTTATATGAACACTGAAGCTTTCTTT
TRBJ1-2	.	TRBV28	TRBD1	CASSPAGGGGALHGYTF	TGTGCCAGCAGTCCAGCCGGGGGAGGGGGCGCATTGCATGGCTACACCTTC
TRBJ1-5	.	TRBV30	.	CAWSVNGNQPQHF	TGTGCCTGGAGTGTAAACGGGAACCAGCCCCAGCATTTT
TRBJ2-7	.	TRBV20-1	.	CSASTKYEQYF	TGCAGTGCCTCAACAAAATACGAGCAGTACTTC
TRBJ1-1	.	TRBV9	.	CASSPIRGVNTEAFF	TGTGCCAGCAGCCCCATAAGGGGGGTGAACACTGAAGCTTTCTTT